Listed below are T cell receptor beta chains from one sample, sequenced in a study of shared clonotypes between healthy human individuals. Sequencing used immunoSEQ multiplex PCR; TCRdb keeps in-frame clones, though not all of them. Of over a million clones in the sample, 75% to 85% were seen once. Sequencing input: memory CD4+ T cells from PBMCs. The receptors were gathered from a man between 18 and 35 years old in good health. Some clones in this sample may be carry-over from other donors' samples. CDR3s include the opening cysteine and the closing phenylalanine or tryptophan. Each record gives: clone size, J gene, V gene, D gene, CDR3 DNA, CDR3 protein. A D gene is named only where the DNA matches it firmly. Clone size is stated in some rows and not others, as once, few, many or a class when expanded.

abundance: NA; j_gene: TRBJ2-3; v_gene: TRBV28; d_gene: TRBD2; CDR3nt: TGTGCCAGCCGGGGGGGGGCCCGCCGGGGGACACCTTCTAGCACAGATACGCAGTATTTT; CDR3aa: CASRGGARRGTPSSTDTQYF
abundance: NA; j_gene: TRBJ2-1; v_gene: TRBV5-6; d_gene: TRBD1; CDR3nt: TGTGCCAGCAGCTTAACTGGACAGGCGTCGTACAATGAGCAGTTCTTC; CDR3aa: CASSLTGQASYNEQFF
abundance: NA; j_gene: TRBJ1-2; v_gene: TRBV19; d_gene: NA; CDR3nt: TGTGCCAGTAGTAAGGTCACTGCAAACTATGGCTACACCTTC; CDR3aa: CASSKVTANYGYTF
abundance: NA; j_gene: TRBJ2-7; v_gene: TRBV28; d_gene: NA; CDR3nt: TGTGCCAGCAGACCCGCAGGGTACGAGCAGTACTTC; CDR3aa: CASRPAGYEQYF
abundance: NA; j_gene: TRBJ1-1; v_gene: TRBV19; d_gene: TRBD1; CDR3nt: TGTGCCAGTAGTAGGACAGGGGTTTCTGAAGCTTTCTTT; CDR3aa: CASSRTGVSEAFF
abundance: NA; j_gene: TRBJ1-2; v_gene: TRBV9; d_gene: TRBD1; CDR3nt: TGTGCCAGCAGCGTAGATGGACAGGGGTCGCTTGGCTACACCTTC; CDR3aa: CASSVDGQGSLGYTF
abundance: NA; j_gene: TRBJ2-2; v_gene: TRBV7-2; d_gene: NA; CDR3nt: TGTGCCAGCAGCTTAGAGAACACCGGGGAGCTGTTTTTT; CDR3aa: CASSLENTGELFF
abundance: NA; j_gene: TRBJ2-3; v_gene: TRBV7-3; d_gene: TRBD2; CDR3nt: TGTGCCAGCAGCGATAGCGGGAGGGCGTATACGCAGTATTTT; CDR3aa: CASSDSGRAYTQYF
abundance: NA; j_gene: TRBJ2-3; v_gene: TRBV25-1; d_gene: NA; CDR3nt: TGTGCCTCCGGTGAGAGCGATACGCAGTATTTT; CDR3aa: CASGESDTQYF
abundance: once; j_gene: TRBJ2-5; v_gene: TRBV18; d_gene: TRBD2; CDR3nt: TGTGCCAGCTCACCCTCAAGGACTAGCGGGTCCCAAGAGACCCAGTACTTC; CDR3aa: CASSPSRTSGSQETQYF
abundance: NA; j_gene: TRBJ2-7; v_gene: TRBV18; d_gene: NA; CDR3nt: TGTGCCAGCTCACCTGTAGGGGGGGGCGAGCCCAGCTCCTACGAGCAGTACTTC; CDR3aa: CASSPVGGGEPSSYEQYF
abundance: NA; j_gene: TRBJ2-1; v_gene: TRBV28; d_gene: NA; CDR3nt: TGTGCCAGCAAAGATAGTCCTGTGGCGGGGATTAGCTCCTACAATGAGCAGTTCTTC; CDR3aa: CASKDSPVAGISSYNEQFF
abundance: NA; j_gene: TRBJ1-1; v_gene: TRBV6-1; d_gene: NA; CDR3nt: TGTGCCAGCAGTGAACTAGCGGGGGCCGGGAACACTGAAGCTTTCTTT; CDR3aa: CASSELAGAGNTEAFF
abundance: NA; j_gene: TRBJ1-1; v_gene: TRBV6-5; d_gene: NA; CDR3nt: TGTGCCAGCAGTTACTCCAATTGGGTGGTTACTGAAGCTTTCTTT; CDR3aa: CASSYSNWVVTEAFF
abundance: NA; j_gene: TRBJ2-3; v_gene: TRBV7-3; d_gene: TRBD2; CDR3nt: TGTGCCAGCAGCCCAGGGACTAGCGAGAGGGATACGCAGTATTTT; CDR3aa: CASSPGTSERDTQYF
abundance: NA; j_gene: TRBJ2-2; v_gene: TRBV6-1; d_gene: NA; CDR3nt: TGTGCCAGCAGTGCCCGGGACTCGAACACCGGGGAGCTGTTTTTT; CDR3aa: CASSARDSNTGELFF
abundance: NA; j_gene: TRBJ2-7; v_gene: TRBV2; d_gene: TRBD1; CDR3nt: TGTGCCAGCAGGGGGACAGGGTCAGGTGCGGGTATCTACGAGCAGTACTTC; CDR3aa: CASRGTGSGAGIYEQYF
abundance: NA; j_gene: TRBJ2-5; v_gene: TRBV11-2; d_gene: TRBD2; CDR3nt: TGTGCCAGCAGCTTAGTGGCCTCTATAGCGGGAGTAGAGACCCAGTACTTC; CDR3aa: CASSLVASIAGVETQYF
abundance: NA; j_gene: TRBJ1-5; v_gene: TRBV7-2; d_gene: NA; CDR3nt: TGTGCCAGCAGTTTGGACAGCAGCAATCAGCCCCAGCATTTT; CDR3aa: CASSLDSSNQPQHF
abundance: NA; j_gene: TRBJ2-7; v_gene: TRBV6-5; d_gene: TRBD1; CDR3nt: TGTGCCAGCAGTCGGGACAGGGGGATCCCTTACGAGCAGTACTTC; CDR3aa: CASSRDRGIPYEQYF
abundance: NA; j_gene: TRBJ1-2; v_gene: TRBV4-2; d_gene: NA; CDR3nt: TGTGCCAGCAGCCAAGGTTTGGAGGGGAACTATGGCTACACCTTC; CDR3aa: CASSQGLEGNYGYTF
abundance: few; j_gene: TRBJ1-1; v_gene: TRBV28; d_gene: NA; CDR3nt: TGTGCCAGCCAACTGCCCGGGGGGACTGAAGCTTTCTTT; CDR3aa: CASQLPGGTEAFF
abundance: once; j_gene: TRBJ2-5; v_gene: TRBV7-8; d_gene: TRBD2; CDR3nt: TGTGCCAGCGTGGGTAGCGGGCGAGAGACCCAGTACTTC; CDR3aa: CASVGSGRETQYF
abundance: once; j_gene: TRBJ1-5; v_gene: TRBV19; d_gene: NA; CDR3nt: TGTGCCAGTAGTATCCACCAACGGTCAGGGGGCAATCAGCCCCAGCATTTT; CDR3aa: CASSIHQRSGGNQPQHF
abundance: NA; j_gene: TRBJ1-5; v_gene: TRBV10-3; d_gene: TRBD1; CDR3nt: TGTGCCATCAGTGAATGGACAGGGGGCGGTCAGCCCCAGCATTTT; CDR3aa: CAISEWTGGGQPQHF
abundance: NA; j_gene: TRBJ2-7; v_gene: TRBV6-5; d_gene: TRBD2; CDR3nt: TGTGCCAGCAGTTCCCCTAGGTGGCGGGAGGTCAACGAGCAGTACTTC; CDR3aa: CASSSPRWREVNEQYF
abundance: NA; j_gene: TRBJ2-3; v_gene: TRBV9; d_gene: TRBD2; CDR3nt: TGTGCCAGCAGCGCCGAACTAGCGGGAGGGCAAGATACGCAGTATTTT; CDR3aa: CASSAELAGGQDTQYF
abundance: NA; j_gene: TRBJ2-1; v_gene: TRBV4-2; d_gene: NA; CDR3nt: TGTGCCAGCAGCCAAGATGTGGGGCCGGAGGGGAATGAGCAGTTCTTC; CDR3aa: CASSQDVGPEGNEQFF
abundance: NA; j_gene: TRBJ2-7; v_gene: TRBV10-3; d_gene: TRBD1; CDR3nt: TGTGCCATCAGCGGCACAGGGGGCGTCCCCTACGAGCAGTACTTC; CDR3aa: CAISGTGGVPYEQYF
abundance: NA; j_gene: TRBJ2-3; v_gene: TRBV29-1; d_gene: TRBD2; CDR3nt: TGCAGCGTTGATGGGAGGGGAAGCACAGATACGCAGTATTTT; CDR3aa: CSVDGRGSTDTQYF
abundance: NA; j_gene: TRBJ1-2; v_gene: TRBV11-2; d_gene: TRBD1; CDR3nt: TGTGCCAGCAGCTTAGAAGCCTCACTGGGACAGGGGTGCTATGGCTACACCTTC; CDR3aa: CASSLEASLGQGCYGYTF
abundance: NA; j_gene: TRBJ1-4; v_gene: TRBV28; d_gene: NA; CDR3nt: TGTGCCAGCAGCCAGATGGGGAGGGGAAATAATGAAAAACTGTTTTTT; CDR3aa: CASSQMGRGNNEKLFF
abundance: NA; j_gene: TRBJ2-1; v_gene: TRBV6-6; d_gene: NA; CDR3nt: TGTGCCAGCGCCCACAGGGAGGGTACAAGGAATGAGCAGTTCTTC; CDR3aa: CASAHREGTRNEQFF
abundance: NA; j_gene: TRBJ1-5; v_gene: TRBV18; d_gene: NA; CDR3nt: TGTGCCAGCTCACCACCGTGGGGGGGCAATCAGCCCCAGCATTTT; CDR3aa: CASSPPWGGNQPQHF